This T cell receptor beta chain was recovered during a study of blood T cells in healthy people across ages (dated by TCRdb to the mid-2010s). In terms of the full investigation: Template switching captured roughly one uniquely barcoded TCR beta cDNA molecule per two T cells in model experiments. The study measured age-related changes in TCR beta repertoire diversity using deep sequencing normalized with unique cDNA molecular identifiers. Four age groups were formed from the donors: young (average approximately 15 years), middle-aged (more than 35), aged (62) and long-lived (roughly 81). The study analyzed two additional independent replicas of 1 million unique cDNA reads from the same blood draw for two donors, one aged 18 to 30 and one aged 80 or older. To avoid experimental bias, donors of different ages were randomly spread across the sequencing lanes. Paper-wide results and their limitations: Because the CMV infection status of the donors was unknown, age-related changes in expanded clonotypes may potentially have been confounded. Since profiling was done on bulk unsorted PBMCs, naive and antigen-experienced compartments could not be conclusively compared. Estimates of total diversity based on one million sequenced T cells were considered lower bounds and underestimates. There was a strong correlation between observed TCR beta diversity and the percentage of naive T cells measured by flow cytometry. Observed TCR beta diversity per million T cells fell roughly linearly with age, and a significant reduction was already apparent by age around 40. Compared with the aged group, the long-lived group had more naive CD4+ T cells, fewer expanded clones and increased TCR diversity, a pattern suggesting age selection.

The library was produced with 5' RACE. The run used an Illumina HiSeq 2500. A second 7 to 11 cycle PCR used a sample-barcoded 5' primer and a J-beta primer mix. A template-switch 5' adaptor carrying 12 random nucleotides introduced a unique molecular identifier onto each TCR beta cDNA molecule. At least 2.5 million CDR3-containing paired-end reads were obtained from each sample. All of the RNA was converted into first-strand cDNA using the Mint cDNA synthesis kit, with a TRBC-specific oligonucleotide serving as the primer. Following uracil-DNA glycosylase treatment, all cDNA underwent a first 18-cycle PCR with the universal primers M1SS and BC2_uni_R. On the authors' methods: For normalization, 1 million high-quality reads were randomly selected from each sample, with every read carrying a distinct molecular identifier. Instead of being binned into consensus sequences, reads with shared molecular identifiers were discarded. CDR3 identification, clonotype clustering and error correction used MiTCR with a Q25 quality threshold and the strictest error-elimination algorithm. A nonparametric unseen species model with Euler transformation was used to estimate a lower bound on total TCR beta diversity. TCRdb reanalyzed the raw reads on its own, using fastp at Q25 for trimming and MiXCR for clone calling, and kept in-frame beta chains. Each entry merges the rows of one CDR3 protein and shows their most common DNA and genes. The V and J calls, along with clone size, are taken from TCRdb and not from the paper's own processing. In all, the sample holds fewer than 800,000 distinct CDR3 sequences, and around 45% of those were seen once. The ten largest clones add up to 25% to 35% of the sample.

The donors were roughly 40 Caucasian individuals from Russia, aged roughly 6 to 90 years, who were systemically healthy. Each donor gave ten milliliters of peripheral blood, collected into EDTA-treated Vacutainer tubes. Ficoll-Paque density-gradient centrifugation was used to isolate PBMCs, with at least 6.5 million per sample. Trizol reagent was used to extract total RNA from PBMCs, with at least 5 micrograms per sample. For every donor, an aliquot of PBMCs went through flow cytometry to measure the percentages of naive CD45RAhigh/CD27high T cells. With regard to this clonotype: Its recognized antigen is unknown. No per-base quality is available; no much larger clone lies one base away.

Deletion took 5 bases off V and 5 bases off J, with a span of 13 bases between the germline ends. Measured from the cysteine to the phenylalanine, the CDR3 is 14 residues long. CDR3 DNA is the only sequence kept; it has 42 bases, read in frame from the first base. The germline V gene sets CDR1 to MNHEY and CDR2 to SVGAGI. The clonotype originates from a woman aged 55-69 years in good health. What was sequenced was blood. The chain employs TRBV6-5 and TRBJ1-5; the D gene is perhaps TRBD1, from 5 matching bases. The CDR3 region: CASSPGAGDQPQHF. The nucleotide sequence is given as TGTGCCAGCAGTCCTGGGGCCGGGGATCAGCCCCAGCATTTT.